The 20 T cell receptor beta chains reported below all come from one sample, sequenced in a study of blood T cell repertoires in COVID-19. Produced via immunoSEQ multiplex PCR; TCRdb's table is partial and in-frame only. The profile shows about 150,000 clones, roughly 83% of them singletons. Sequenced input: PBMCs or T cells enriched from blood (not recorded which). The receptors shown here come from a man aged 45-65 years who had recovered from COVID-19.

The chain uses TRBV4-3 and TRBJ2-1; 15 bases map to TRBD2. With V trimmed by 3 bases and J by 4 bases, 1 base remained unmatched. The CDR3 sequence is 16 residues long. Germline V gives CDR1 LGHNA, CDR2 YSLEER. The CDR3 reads CASSHGTSGGYNEQFF. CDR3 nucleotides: TGCGCCAGCAGCCATGGGACTAGCGGGGGGTACAATGAGCAGTTCTTC.

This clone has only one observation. The CDR3 sequence is CASSSGRQPLNSPLHF. The DNA for the CDR3 is TGTGCCAGCAGTTCCGGACGACAGCCACTTAATTCACCCCTCCACTTT. The V and J genes are TRBV6-6 and TRBJ1-6; tentatively, D is TRBD1 (5 bases). This CDR3 has 16 amino acids. Per germline, CDR1 MNHNY and CDR2 SVGAGI (reference sequence). Between the trimmed V and J ends, which lost 4 bases and 6 bases, there was a span of 16 bases.

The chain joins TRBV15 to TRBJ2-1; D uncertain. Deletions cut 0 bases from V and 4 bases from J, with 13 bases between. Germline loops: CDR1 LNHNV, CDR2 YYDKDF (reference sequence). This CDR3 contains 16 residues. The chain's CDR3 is CATSRDFPPRYNEQFF. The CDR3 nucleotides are TGTGCCACCAGCAGAGATTTCCCCCCACGGTACAATGAGCAGTTCTTC.

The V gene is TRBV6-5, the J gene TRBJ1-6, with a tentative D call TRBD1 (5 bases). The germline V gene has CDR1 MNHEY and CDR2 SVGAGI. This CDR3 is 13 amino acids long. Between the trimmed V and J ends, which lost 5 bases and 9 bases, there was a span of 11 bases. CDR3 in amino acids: CASSTGTRSPLHF. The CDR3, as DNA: TGTGCCAGCAGTACCGGGACTCGTTCACCCCTCCACTTT.

Here the CDR3 DNA reads TGTGCCAGCAGTTTCAGGGATCAGCCCCAGCATTTT. Protein product: CASSFRDQPQHF. This chain links TRBV6-5 with TRBJ1-5, with D possibly being TRBD1 (5 bases). This CDR3 has 12 residues. Trimming removed 4 bases at V and 5 bases at J, with 6 bases between. From germline, CDR1 is MNHEY and CDR2 SVGAGI.

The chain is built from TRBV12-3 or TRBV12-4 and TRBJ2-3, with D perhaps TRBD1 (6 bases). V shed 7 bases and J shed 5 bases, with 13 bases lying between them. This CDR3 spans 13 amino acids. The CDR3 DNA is TGTGCCAGCATTCAAACAGGGAGAGATACGCAGTATTTT. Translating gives CASIQTGRDTQYF.

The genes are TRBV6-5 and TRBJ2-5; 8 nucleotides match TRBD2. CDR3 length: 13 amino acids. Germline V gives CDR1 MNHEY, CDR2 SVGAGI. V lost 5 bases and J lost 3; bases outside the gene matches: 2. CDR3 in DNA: TGTGCCAGCAGTAGCGGGGGTAAAGAGACCCAGTACTTC. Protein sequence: CASSSGGKETQYF.

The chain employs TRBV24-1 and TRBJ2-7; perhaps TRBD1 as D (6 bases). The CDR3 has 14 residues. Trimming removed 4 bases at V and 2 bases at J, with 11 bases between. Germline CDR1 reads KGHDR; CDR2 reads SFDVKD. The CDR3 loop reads CATSELGQTYEQYF. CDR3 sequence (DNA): TGTGCCACCAGTGAACTAGGACAGACCTACGAGCAGTACTTC.

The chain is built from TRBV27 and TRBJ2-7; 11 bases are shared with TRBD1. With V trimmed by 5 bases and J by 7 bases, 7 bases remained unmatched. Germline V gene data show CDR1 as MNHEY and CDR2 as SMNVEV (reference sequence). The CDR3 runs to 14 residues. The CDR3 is CASSIRTGGGEQYF. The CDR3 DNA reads TGTGCCAGCAGTATTAGGACAGGGGGCGGTGAGCAGTACTTC.

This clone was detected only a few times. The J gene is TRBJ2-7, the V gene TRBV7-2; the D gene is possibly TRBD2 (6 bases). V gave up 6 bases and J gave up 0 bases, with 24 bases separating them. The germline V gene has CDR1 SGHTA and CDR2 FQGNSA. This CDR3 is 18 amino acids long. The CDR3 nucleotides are TGTGCCAGCAGGATTGGGGTCACCGGGACTTCTAGCTCCTACGAGCAGTACTTC. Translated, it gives CASRIGVTGTSSSYEQYF. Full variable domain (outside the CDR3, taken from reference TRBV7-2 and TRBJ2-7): GAGVSQSPSNKVTEKGKDVELRCDPISGHTALYWYRQSLGQGLEFLIYFQGNSAPDKSGLPSDRFSAERTGGSVSTLTIQRTQQEDSAVYLCASRIGVTGTSSSYEQYFGPGTRLTVT.

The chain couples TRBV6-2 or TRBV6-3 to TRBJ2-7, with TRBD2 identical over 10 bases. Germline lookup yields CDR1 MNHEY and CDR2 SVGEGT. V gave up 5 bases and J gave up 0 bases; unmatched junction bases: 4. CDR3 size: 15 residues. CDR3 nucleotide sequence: TGTGCCAGCAGTCGACTAGCGGGCTTCTCCTACGAGCAGTACTTC. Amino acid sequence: CASSRLAGFSYEQYF.

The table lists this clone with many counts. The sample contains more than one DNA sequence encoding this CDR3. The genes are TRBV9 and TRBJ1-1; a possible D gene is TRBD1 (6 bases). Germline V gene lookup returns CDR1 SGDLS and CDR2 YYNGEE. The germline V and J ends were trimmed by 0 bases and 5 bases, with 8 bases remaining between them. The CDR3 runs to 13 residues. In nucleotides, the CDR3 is TGTGCCAGCAGCGTAGGTGACAGGACTGAAGCTTTCTTT. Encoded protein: CASSVGDRTEAFF.

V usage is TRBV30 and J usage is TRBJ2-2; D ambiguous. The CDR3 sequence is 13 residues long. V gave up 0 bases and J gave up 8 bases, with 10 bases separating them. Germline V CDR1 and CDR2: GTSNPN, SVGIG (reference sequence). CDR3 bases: TGTGCCTGGAGTGTTTTGAGGTCGGGGGAGCTGTTTTTT. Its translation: CAWSVLRSGELFF.

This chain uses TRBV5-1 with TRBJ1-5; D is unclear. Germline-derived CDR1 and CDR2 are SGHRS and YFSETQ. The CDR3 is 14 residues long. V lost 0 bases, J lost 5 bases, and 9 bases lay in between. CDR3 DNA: TGCGCCAGCAGCTTGGGGGCCCTGGATCAGCCCCAGCATTTT. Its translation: CASSLGALDQPQHF.

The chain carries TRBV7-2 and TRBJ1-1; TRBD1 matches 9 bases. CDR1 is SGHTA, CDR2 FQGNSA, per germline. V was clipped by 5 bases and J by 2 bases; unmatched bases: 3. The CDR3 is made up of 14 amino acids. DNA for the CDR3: TGTGCCAGCAGCCCGGACAGGGGTAACACTGAAGCTTTCTTT. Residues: CASSPDRGNTEAFF.

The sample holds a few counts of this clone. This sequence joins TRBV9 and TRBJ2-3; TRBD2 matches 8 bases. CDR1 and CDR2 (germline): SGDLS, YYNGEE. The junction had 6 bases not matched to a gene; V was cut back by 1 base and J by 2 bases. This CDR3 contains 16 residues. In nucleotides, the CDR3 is TGTGCCAGCAGCGTAATAGGCGGGGGGCTCACAGATACGCAGTATTTT. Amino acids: CASSVIGGGLTDTQYF. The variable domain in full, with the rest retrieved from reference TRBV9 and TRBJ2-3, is DSGVTQTPKHLITATGQRVTLRCSPRSGDLSVYWYQQSLDQGLQFLIQYYNGEERAKGNILERFSAQQFPDLHSELNLSSLELGDSALYFCASSVIGGGLTDTQYFGPGTRLTVL.

CDR3 region: CASSPLTGGLNQPQHF. The CDR3 DNA follows: TGTGCCAGCAGTCCCTTAACAGGGGGCCTCAATCAGCCCCAGCATTTT. The chain combines TRBV28 with TRBJ1-5; TRBD1 agrees at 9 bases. In germline, CDR1 is MDHEN, CDR2 SYDVKM. V was pared by 5 bases and J by 3 bases, with 8 bases of the junction left unmatched. The CDR3 has 16 amino acids.

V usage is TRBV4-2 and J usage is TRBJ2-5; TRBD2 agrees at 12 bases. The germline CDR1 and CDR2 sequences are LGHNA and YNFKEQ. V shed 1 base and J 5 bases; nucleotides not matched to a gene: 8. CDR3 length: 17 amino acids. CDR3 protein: CASSQGLAGGLTETQYF. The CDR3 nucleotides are TGTGCCAGCAGCCAAGGTCTAGCGGGGGGGCTTACGGAGACCCAGTACTTC.

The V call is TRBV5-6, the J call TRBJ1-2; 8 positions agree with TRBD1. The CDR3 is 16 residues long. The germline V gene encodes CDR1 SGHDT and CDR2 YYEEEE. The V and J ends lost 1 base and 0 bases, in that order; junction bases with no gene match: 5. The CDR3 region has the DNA TGTGCCAGCAGCTTGCGGACAGGGCCATCTAACTATGGCTACACCTTC. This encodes CASSLRTGPSNYGYTF.

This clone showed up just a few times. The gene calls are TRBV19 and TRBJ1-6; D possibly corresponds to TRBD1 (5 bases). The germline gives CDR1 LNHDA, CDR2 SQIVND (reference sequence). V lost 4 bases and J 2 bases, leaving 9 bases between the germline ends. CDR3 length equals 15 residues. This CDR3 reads CASSSQTAYNSPLHF. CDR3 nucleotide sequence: TGTGCCAGTAGTAGCCAGACAGCCTATAATTCACCCCTCCACTTT.